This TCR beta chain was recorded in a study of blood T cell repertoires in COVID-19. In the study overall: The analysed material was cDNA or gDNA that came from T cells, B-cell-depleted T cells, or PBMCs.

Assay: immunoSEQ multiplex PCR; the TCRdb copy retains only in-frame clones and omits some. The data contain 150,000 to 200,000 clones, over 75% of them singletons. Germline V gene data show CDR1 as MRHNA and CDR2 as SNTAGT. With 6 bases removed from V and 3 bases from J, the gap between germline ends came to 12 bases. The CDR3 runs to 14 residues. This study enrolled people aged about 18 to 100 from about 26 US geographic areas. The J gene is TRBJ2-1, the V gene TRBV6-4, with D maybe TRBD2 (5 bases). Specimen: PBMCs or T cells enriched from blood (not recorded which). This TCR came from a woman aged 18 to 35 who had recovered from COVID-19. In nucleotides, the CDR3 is TGTGCCAGCAGAGAGGAGGCGAGCTACAATGAGCAGTTCTTC. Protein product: CASREEASYNEQFF.